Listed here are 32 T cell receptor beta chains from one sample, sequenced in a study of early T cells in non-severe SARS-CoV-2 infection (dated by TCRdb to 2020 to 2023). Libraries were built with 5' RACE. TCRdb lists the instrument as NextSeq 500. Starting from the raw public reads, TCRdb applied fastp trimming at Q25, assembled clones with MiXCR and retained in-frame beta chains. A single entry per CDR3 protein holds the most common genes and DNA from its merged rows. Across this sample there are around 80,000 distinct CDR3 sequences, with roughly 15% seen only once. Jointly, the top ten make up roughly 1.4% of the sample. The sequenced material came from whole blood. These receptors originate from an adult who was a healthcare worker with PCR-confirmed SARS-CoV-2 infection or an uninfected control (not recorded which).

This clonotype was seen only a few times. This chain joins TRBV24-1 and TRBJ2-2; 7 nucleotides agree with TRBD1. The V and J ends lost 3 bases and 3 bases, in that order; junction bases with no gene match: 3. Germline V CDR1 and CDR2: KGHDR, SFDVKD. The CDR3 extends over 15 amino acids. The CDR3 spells CATSDGDSHTGELFF. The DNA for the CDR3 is TGTGCCACCAGTGATGGGGACAGCCACACCGGGGAGCTGTTTTTT.

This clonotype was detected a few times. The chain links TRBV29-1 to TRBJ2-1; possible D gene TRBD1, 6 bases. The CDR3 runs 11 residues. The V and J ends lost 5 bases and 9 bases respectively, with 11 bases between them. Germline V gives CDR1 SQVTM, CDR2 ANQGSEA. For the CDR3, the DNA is TGCAGCGTTTTTGGGGGCGGTGAGCAGTTCTTC. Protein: CSVFGGGEQFF.

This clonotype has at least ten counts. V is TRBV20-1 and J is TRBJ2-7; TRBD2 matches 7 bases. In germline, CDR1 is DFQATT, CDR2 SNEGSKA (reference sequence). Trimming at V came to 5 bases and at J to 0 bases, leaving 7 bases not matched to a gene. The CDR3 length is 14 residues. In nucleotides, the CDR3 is TGCAGTGCTCTAAAGCGGGGTTCCTCCTACGAGCAGTACTTC. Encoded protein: CSALKRGSSYEQYF.

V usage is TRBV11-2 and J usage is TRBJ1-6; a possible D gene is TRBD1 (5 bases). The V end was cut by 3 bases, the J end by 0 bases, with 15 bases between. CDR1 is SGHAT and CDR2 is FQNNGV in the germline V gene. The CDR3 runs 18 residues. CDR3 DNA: TGTGCCAGCAGCTTTAGGGGTAGAGGGAGCTCCTATAATTCACCCCTCCACTTT. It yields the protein CASSFRGRGSSYNSPLHF.

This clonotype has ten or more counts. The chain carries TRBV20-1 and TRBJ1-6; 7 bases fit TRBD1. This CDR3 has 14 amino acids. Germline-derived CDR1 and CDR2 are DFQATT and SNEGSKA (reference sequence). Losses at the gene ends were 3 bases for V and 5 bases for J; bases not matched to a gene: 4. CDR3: CSASGTADNSPLHF. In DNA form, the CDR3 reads TGCAGTGCTAGCGGGACAGCAGATAATTCACCCCTCCACTTT.

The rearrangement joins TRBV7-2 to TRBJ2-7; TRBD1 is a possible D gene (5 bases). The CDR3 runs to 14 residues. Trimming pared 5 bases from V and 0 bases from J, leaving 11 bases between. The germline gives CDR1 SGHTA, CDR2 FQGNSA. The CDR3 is CASSPRVFSYEQYF. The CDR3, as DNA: TGTGCCAGCAGCCCCAGGGTCTTCTCCTACGAGCAGTACTTC.

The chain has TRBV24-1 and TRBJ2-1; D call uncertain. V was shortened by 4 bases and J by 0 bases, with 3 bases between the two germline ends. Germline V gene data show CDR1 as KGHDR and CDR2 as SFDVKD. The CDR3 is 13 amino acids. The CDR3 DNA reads TGTGCCACCAGTGACCCCTCCTACAATGAGCAGTTCTTC. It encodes CATSDPSYNEQFF.

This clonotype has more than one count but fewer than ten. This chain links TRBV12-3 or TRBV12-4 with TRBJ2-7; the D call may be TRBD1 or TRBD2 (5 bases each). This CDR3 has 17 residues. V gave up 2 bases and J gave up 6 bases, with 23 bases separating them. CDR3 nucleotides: TGTGCCAGCAGTTTATCCCCGGGACCGAAGACGAGGGGCGAGCAGTACTTC. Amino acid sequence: CASSLSPGPKTRGEQYF.

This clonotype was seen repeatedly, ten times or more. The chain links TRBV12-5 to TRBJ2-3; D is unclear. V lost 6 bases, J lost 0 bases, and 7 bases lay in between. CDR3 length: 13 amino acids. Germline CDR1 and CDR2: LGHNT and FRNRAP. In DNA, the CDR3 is TGTGCTAGTGGCCCGATAAGCACAGATACGCAGTATTTT. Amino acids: CASGPISTDTQYF. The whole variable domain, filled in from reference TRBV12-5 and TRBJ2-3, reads DARVTQTPRHKVTEMGQEVTMRCQPILGHNTVFWYRQTMMQGLELLAYFRNRAPLDDSGMPKDRFSAEMPDATLATLKIQPSEPRDSAVYFCASGPISTDTQYFGPGTRLTVL.

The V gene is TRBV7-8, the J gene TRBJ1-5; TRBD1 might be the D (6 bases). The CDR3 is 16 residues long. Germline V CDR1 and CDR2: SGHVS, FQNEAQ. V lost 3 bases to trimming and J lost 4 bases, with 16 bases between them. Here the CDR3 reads CASSFGGQNVNQPQHF. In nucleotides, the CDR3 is TGTGCCAGCAGCTTCGGTGGACAGAACGTGAATCAGCCCCAGCATTTT.

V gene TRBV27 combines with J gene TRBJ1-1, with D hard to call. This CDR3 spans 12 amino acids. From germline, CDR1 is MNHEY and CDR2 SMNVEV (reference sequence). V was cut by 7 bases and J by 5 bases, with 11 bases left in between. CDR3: CASTNVGTEAFF. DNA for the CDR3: TGTGCCAGCACTAACGTTGGGACTGAAGCTTTCTTT.

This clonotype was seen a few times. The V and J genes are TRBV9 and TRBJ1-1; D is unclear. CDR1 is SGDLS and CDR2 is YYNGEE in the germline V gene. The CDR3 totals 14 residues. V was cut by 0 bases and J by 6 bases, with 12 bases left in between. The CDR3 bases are TGTGCCAGCAGCGTAGGCGGAGACCAAGCTGAAGCTTTCTTT. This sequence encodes CASSVGGDQAEAFF.

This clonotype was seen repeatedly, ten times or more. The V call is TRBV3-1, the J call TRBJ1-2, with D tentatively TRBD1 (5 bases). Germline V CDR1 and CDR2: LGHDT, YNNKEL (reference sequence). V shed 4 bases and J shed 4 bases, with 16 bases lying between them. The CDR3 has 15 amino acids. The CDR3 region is CASSLQRRGTYGYTF. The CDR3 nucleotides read TGTGCCAGCAGCCTACAACGTCGGGGGACCTATGGCTACACCTTC.

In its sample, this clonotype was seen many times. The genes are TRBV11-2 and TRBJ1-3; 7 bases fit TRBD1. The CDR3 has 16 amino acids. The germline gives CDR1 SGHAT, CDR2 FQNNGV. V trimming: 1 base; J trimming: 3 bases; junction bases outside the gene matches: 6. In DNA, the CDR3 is TGTGCCAGCAGCTTAGGTTTGAGGGGGCTTGGAAACACCATATATTTT. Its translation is CASSLGLRGLGNTIYF. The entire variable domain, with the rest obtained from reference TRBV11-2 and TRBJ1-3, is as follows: EAGVAQSPRYKIIEKRQSVAFWCNPISGHATLYWYQQILGQGPKLLIQFQNNGVVDDSQLPKDRFSAERLKGVDSTLKIQPAKLEDSAVYLCASSLGLRGLGNTIYFGEGSWLTVV.

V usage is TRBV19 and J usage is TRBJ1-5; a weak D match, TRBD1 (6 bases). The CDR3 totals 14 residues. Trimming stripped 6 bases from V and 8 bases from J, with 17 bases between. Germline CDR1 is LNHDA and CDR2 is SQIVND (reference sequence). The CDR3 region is CASSPSNREEPQHF. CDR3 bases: TGTGCCAGTAGCCCCTCCAACAGGGAGGAGCCCCAGCATTTT.

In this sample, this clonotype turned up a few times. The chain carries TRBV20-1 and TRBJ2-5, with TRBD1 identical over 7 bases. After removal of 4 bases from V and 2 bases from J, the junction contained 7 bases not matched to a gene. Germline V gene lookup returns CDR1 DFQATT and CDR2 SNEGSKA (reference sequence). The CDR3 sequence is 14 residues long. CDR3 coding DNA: TGCAGTGCTATACTAGTCAGGGGGCAAGAGACCCAGTACTTC. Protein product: CSAILVRGQETQYF.

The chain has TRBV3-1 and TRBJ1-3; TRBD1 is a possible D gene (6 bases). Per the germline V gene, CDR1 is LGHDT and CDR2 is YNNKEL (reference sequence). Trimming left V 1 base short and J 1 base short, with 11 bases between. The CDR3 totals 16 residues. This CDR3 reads CASSQGGGRSGNTIYF. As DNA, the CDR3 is TGTGCCAGCAGCCAAGGCGGGGGGCGTTCTGGAAACACCATATATTTT.

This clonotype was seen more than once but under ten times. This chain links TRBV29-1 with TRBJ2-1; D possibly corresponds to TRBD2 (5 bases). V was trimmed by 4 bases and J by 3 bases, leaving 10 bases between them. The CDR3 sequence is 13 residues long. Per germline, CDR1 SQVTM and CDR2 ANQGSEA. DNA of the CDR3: TGCAGCGTTGCGGCTAGCAGCTACAATGAGCAGTTCTTC. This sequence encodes CSVAASSYNEQFF.

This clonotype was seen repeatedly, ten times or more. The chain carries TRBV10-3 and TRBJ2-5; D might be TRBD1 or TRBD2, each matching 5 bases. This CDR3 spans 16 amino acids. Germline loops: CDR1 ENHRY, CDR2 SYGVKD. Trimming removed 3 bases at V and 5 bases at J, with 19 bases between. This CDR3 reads CAISDRVPGDGETQYF. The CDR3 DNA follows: TGTGCCATCAGTGACCGGGTCCCCGGGGACGGGGAGACCCAGTACTTC.

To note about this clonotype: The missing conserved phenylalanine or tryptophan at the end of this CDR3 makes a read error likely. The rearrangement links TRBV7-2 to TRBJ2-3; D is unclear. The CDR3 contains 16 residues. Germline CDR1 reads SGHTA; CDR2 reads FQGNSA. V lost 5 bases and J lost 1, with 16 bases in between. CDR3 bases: TGTGCCAGCAGCGGCCGGCTTCTCAAACGCACAGATACGCAGTATTCT. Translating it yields CASSGRLLKRTDTQYS.

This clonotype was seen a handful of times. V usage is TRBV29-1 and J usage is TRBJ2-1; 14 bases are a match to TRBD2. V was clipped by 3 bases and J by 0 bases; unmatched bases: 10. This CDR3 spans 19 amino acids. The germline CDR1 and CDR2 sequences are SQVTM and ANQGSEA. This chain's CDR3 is CSVDYGLAGGSYSYNEQFF. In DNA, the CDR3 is TGCAGCGTTGATTATGGACTAGCGGGGGGCTCATACTCCTACAATGAGCAGTTCTTC.

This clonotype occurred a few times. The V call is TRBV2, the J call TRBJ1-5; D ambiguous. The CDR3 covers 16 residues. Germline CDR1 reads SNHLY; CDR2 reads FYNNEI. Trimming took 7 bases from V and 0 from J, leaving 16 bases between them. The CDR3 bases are TGTGCCAGCAAAGGACCGAAAGGAAATAGCAATCAGCCCCAGCATTTT. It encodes CASKGPKGNSNQPQHF.

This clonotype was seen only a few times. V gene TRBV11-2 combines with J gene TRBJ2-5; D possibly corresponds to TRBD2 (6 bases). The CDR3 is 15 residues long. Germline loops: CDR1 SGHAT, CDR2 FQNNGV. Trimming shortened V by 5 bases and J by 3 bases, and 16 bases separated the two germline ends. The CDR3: CASSPGAAGKETQYF. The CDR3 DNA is TGTGCCAGCAGCCCTGGGGCGGCGGGGAAAGAGACCCAGTACTTC.

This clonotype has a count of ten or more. CDR3 residues: CAWSRGAYNEQFF. The DNA for the CDR3 is TGTGCCTGGAGTCGGGGGGCCTACAATGAGCAGTTCTTC. The rearrangement uses TRBV30 and TRBJ2-1; TRBD2 matches 7 bases. CDR3 size: 13 residues. V was clipped by 2 bases and J by 2 bases; unmatched bases: 0. Germline values: CDR1 GTSNPN, CDR2 SVGIG (reference sequence).

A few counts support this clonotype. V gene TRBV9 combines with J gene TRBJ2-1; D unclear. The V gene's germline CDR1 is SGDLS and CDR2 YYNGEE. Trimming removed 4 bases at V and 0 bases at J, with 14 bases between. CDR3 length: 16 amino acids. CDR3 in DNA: TGTGCCAGCAGCCCGGACCAGGCCCACTCCTACAATGAGCAGTTCTTC. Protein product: CASSPDQAHSYNEQFF.

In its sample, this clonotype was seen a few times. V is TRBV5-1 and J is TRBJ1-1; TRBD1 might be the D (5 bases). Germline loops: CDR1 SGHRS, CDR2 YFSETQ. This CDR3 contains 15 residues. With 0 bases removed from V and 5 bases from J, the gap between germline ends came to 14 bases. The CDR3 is CASSLAAGSGTEAFF. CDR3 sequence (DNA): TGCGCCAGCAGCTTGGCGGCAGGGTCGGGAACTGAAGCTTTCTTT.

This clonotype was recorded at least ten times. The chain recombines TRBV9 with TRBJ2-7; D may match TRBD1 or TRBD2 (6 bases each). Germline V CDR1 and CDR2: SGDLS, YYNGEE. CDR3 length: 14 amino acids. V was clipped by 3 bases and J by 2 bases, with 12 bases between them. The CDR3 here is CASSARGHPYEQYF. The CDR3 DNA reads TGTGCCAGCAGCGCGCGGGGACATCCCTACGAGCAGTACTTC.

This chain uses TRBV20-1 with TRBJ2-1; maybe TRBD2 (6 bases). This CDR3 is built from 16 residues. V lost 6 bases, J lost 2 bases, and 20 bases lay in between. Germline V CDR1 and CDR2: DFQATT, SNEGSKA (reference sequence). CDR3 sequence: CSAAAGSELTYNEQFF. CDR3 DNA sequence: TGCAGTGCCGCGGCGGGATCCGAGTTAACCTACAATGAGCAGTTCTTC.

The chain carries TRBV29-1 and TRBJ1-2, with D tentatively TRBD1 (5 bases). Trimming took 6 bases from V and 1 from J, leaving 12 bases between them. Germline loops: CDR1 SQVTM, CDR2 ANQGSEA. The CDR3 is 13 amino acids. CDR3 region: CSVGVGLNYGYTF. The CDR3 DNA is TGCAGCGTGGGGGTAGGCCTTAACTATGGCTACACCTTC.

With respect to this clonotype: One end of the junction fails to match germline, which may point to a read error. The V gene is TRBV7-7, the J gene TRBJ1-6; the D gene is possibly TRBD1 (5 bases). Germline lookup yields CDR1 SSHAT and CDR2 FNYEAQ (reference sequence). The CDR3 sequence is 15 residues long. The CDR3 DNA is TGTGCTAGCAGCTTAGATACGGGACCATATTCACCCCTCCACTTT. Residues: CASSLDTGPYSPLHF.

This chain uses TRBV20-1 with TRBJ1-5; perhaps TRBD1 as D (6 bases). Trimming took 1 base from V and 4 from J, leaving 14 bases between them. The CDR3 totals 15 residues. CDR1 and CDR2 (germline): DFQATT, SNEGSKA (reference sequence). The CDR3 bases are TGCAGTGCTAGAGGGGCGACAGGCAATAATCAGCCCCAGCATTTT. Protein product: CSARGATGNNQPQHF.

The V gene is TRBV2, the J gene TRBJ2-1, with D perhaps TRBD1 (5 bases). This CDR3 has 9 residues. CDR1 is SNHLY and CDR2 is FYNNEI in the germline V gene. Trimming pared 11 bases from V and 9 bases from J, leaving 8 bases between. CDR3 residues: CALQGEQFF. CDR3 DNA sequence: TGTGCCCTTCAGGGTGAGCAGTTCTTC.